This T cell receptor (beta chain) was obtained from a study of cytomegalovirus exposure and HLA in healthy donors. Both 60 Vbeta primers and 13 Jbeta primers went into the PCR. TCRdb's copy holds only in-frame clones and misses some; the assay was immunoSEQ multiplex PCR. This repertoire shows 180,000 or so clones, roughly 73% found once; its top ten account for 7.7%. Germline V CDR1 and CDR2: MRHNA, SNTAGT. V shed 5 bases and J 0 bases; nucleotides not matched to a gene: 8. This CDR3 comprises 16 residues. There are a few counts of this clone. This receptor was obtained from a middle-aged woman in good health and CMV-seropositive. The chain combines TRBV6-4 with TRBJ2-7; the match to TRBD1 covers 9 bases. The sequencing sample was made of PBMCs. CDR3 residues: CASSWGTGNSSYEQYF. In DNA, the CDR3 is TGTGCCAGCAGTTGGGGGACAGGGAACAGCTCCTACGAGCAGTACTTC.